A selection of T cell receptor beta chains follows, all from one sample in a study of blood T cell repertoires in COVID-19. Here immunoSEQ multiplex PCR was the method, and the copy in TCRdb shows in-frame clones only, minus some. Of around 140,000 clones listed, about nine tenths are singletons. Sequencing was done on a sample of peripheral blood. The source is a human donor in a cohort sampled during active COVID-19. Both conserved end residues are trimmed from each CDR3.

v_call cdr3_aa
TRBV2 ASRSPGQSYEQY
TRBV11-2 ASSLGSEVPSTDTQY
TRBV6-6 ASSRDRGPDTQY
TRBV6-5 ASSYSGQPQETQY
TRBV7-3 ASSQGVAFTGELF
TRBV9 ASSVAILTDTQY
TRBV6-2/TRBV6-3 ASSYPSTGQISYEQY
TRBV7-9 ASSHLGQGESPQH
TRBV18 ASSAGQRNYGYT
TRBV27 ASSLRRGGEKLF
TRBV6-5 ASSPRVLHYGYT
TRBV5-6 ASSFWTGDYGYT
TRBV4-3 ASSRNMNTEAF
TRBV9 ASSVEAGPTNEKLF
TRBV5-4 ASSSKRGGSRETQY
TRBV5-4 ASSSGLAGDTQY
TRBV27 ASSATAQRWY
TRBV6-6 ASSYSYRETNSPLH
TRBV27 ASSLRGRQPQH
TRBV5-4 ASSLERSGGNTGELF
TRBV2 ASSVDSTGELF
TRBV7-6 ASSSVSAGGGNTIY
TRBV27 ASKRTGGQETQY
TRBV6-2/TRBV6-3 ASSNPTGLITEAF
TRBV2 ASTRLPGRRQAEAF
TRBV19 ASSSGQVYYGYT
TRBV4-2 ASSPSGYEQY
TRBV6-2/TRBV6-3 ASSYSAGFRRSYEQY
TRBV25-1 ASSGRSGSWNTEAF
TRBV7-8 ASTDRVDAD
TRBV20-1 SASAGPYYGYT
TRBV24-1 ATSENAGVGGNQPQH
TRBV5-4 ASSLALDSNYGYT
TRBV7-9 ASSLQRGPNNEQF
TRBV5-6 ASSPRTGDGYT
TRBV7-9 ASSLGGLSTDTQY
TRBV5-8 ASSLEPSGVLTDTQY
TRBV4-2 ASSHGGQVRLAKNIQY
TRBV24-1 ATSDWEGGQGFRGYT
TRBV24-1 ATEGETYEQY
TRBV5-6 ASSLGLSARNEQF
TRBV3-1/TRBV3-2 ASSPGQLSGNTIY
TRBV3-1/TRBV3-2 ASSQELAAYNEQF
TRBV25-1 ASSLLTEAF
TRBV7-9 ASSGTSGGLGEQF
TRBV7-9 ASSLPGFETQY
TRBV11-2 ASSSTGRSGNTIY
TRBV4-3 ASSQEDRLRNEKLF
TRBV4-1 ASSLSRTSGGYEQY
TRBV12-3/TRBV12-4 ASSEAYQETQY
TRBV6-5 ASSFRGREQY
TRBV3-1/TRBV3-2 ASSQDRLSGGANEQF
TRBV4-1 ASSQGLSLNQPQH
TRBV5-1 ASSLPSLSGGGTGELF
TRBV9 ASSVRGGDGNTIY